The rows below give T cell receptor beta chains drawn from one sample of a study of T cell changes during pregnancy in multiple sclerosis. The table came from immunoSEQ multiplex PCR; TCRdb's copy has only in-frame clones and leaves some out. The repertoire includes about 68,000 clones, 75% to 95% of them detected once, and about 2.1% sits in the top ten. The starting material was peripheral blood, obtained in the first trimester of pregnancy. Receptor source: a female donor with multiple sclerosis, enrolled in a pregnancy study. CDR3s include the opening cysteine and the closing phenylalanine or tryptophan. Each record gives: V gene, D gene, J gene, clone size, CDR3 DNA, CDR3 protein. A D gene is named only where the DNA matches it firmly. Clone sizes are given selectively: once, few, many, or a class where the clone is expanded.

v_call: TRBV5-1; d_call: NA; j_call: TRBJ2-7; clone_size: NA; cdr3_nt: TGCGCCAGCAGCTTGGCGGGGACCTACGAGCAGTACTTC; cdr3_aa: CASSLAGTYEQYF
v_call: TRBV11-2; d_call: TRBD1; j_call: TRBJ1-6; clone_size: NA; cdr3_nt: TGTGCCAGCAGTTTACAGGGGACCTATAATTCACCCCTCCACTTT; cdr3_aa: CASSLQGTYNSPLHF
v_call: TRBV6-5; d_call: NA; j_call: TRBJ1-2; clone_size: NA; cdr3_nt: TGTGCCAGCAGCCAGTGGGGGGAGGGCTATGGCTACACCTTC; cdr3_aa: CASSQWGEGYGYTF
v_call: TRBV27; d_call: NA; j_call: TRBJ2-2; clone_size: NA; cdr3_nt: TGTGCCAGCAGTTGGATGGCGCGCGGCGGGGAGCTGTTTTTT; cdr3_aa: CASSWMARGGELFF
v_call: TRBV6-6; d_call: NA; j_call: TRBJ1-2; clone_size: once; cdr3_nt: TGTGCCAGCAGTTCCTCAGACAATCTCTATGGCTACACCTTC; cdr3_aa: CASSSSDNLYGYTF
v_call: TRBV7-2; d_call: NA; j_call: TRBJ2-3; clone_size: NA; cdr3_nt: TGTGCCAGCAGCCAGACCAACACCCAGGGTACGCAGTATTTT; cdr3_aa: CASSQTNTQGTQYF
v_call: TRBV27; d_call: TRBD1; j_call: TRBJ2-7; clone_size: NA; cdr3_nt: TGTGCCAGCACGCCCAGGGGGGGACAGGGGGCTCGAGAGCAGTACTTC; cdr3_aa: CASTPRGGQGAREQYF
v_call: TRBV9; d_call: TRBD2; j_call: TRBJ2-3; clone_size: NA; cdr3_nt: TGTGCCAGCAGCCCTAGCGGGAGCGGACTCTCTTCGCAGTATTTT; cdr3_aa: CASSPSGSGLSSQYF
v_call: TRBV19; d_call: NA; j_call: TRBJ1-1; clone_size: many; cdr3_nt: TGTGCCAGTAGTCCTACCCAGAACACTGAAGCTTTCTTT; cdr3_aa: CASSPTQNTEAFF
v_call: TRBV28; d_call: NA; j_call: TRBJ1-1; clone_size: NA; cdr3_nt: TGTGCCAGCAGCCCCGGGAGGACTGAAGCTTTCTTT; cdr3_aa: CASSPGRTEAFF
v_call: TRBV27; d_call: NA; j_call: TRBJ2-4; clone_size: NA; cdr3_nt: TGTGCCAGCAGTTTAGCGGGCAAAAACATTCAGTACTTC; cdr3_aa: CASSLAGKNIQYF
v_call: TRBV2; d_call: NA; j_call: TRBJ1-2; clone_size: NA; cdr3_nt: TGTGCCAGCAAAGGTGACAGCAATGGCTACACCTTC; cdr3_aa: CASKGDSNGYTF
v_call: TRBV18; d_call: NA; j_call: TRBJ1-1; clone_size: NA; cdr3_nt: TGTGCCAGCTCACCAGGTACCAGGGTTGAAGCTTTCTTT; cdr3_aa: CASSPGTRVEAFF
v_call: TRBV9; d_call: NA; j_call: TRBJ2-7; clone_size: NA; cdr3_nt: TGTGCCAGCAGCGTAGCTACAGGGAACTACGAGCAGTACTTC; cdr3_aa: CASSVATGNYEQYF
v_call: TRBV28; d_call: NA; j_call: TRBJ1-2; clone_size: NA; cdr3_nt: TGTGCCAGCAGTTTCAGGGGTGGTGGCTACACCTTC; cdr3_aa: CASSFRGGGYTF
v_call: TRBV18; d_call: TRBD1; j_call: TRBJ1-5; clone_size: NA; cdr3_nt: TGTGCCAGCTCACAAGGGACAGGGGGCAATCAGCCCCAGCATTTT; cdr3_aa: CASSQGTGGNQPQHF
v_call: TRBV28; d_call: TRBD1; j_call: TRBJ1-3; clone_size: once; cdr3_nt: TGTGCCAGCAGTTTAGGGACAGGGAGGTACACCATATATTTT; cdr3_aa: CASSLGTGRYTIYF
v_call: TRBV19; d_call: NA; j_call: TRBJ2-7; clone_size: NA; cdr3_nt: TGTGCCAGTAGCCGACATCCGGATTGGCCGGAGCAGTACTTC; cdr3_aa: CASSRHPDWPEQYF
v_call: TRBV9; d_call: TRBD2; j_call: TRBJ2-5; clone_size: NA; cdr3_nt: TGTGCCAGCAGCCCAGGGACTAGCGGGAGGGCGGAGACCCAGTACTTC; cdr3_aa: CASSPGTSGRAETQYF
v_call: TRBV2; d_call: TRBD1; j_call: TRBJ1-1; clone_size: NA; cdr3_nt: TGTGCCAGCAGGGAACAGGGGTTTAACACTGAAGCTTTCTTT; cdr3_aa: CASREQGFNTEAFF
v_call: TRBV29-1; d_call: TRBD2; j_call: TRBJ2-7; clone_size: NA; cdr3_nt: TGCAGCGTTAGACTAGCCTCCTACGAGCAGTACTTC; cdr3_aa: CSVRLASYEQYF
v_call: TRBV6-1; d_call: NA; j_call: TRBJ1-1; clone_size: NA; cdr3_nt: TGTGCCAGCAGGCTAACAGGGTCTCGGAACACTGAAGCTTTCTTT; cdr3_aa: CASRLTGSRNTEAFF
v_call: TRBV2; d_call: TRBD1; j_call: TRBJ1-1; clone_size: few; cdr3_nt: TGTGCCAGCAGTATCCGGGACAGAGGGACTGAAGCTTTCTTT; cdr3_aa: CASSIRDRGTEAFF
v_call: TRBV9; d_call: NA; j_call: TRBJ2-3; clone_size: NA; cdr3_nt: TGTGCCAGCAGCCCCGACAGATACCGCACAGATACGCAGTATTTT; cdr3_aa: CASSPDRYRTDTQYF
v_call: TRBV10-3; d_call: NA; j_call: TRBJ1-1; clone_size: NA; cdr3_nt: TGTGCCATCAATCAGGGGCGGGCCACTGAAGCTTTCTTT; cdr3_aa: CAINQGRATEAFF
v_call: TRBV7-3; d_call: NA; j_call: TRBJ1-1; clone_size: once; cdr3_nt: TGTGCCAGCAGCTTGAATGGCCCCAGTAACACTGAAGCTTTCTTT; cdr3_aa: CASSLNGPSNTEAFF
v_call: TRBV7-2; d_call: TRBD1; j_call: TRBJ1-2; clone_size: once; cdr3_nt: TGTGCCAGCAGCTTCGGGACAGCTAACTATGGCTACACCTTC; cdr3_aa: CASSFGTANYGYTF
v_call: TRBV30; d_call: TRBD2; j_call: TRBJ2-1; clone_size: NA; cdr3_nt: TGTGCCTGGAAGTTGCGGGGGGGTGTGGAGCAGTTCTTC; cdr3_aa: CAWKLRGGVEQFF
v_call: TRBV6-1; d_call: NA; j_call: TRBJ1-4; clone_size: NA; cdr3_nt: TGTGCCAGCAGGCAGGTTACTAATGAAAAACTGTTTTTT; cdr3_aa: CASRQVTNEKLFF
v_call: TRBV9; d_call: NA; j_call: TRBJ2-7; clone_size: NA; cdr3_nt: TGTGCCAGCAGCCCCCGACTAGTGTCAAACAGCTACGAGCAGTACTTC; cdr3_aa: CASSPRLVSNSYEQYF
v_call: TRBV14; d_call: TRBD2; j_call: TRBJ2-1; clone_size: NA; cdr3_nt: TGTGCCAGCAGCCAAGGAGCGGGAAAGTACAATGAGCAGTTCTTC; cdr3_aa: CASSQGAGKYNEQFF
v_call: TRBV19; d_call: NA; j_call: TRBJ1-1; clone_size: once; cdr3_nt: TGTGCCAGTCACGGGGGAATAAGGAACACTGAAGCTTTCTTT; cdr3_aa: CASHGGIRNTEAFF
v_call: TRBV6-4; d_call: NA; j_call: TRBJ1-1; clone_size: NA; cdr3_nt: TGTGCCAGCAGTGAATCAGGGTTACCGAACACTGAAGCTTTCTTT; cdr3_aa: CASSESGLPNTEAFF
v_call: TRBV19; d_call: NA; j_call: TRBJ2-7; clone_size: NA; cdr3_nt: TGTGCCAGTAGTATTTCCCTCGCGACAACCTACGAGCAGTACTTC; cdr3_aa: CASSISLATTYEQYF
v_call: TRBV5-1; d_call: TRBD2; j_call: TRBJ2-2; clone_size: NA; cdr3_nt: TGCGCCAGCAGTTCCCAGGGTGCGGGAGGGAACACCGGGGAGCTGTTTTTT; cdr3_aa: CASSSQGAGGNTGELFF
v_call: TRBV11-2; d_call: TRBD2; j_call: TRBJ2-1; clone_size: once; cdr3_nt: TGTGCCAGCAGCTCAGACCTAGCGGCGTACAATGAAGGGCAGTTCTTC; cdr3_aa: CASSSDLAAYNEGQFF
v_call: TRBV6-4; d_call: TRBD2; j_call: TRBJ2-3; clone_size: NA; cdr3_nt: TGTGCCAGCAGTGACTCTGGCGGGGGGGCAGATACGCAGTATTTT; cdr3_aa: CASSDSGGGADTQYF
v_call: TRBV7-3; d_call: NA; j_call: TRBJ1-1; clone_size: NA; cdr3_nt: TGTGCCAGCAGCTTGATTGGGCCACCGAACACTGAAGCTTTCTTT; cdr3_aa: CASSLIGPPNTEAFF
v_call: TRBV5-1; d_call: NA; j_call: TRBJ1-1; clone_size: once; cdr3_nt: TGCGCCAGCAGCTTGGCCATAGGGGGGAACACTGAAGCTTTCTTT; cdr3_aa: CASSLAIGGNTEAFF
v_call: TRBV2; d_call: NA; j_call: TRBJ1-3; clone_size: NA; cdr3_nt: TGTGCCAGCAGTGAACTGGGGGGGGGTGCTGGAAACACCATATATTTT; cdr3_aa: CASSELGGGAGNTIYF
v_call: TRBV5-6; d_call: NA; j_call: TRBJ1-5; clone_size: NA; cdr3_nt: TGTGCCAGCAGCAAGTCAGGGAACAATCAGCCCCAGCATTTT; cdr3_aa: CASSKSGNNQPQHF
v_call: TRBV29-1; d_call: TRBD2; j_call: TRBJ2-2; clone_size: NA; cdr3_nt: TGCAGCGTTGCAGTGCTAGCGGGGGCCGCCACCGGGGAGCTGTTTTTT; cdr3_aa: CSVAVLAGAATGELFF
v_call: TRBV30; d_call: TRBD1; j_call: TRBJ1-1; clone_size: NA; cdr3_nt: TGTGCCTGGAGGGGGGACAGGGAAGGGACTGAAGCTTTCTTT; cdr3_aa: CAWRGDREGTEAFF
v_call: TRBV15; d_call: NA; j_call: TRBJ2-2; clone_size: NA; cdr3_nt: TGTGCCACCAGCAGAGTGGGGGGCACCGGGGAGCTGTTTTTT; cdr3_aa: CATSRVGGTGELFF
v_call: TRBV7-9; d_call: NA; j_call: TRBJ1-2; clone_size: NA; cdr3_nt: TGTGCCAGCAGCCCCGTCCCCAGGGTTGGCTACACCTTC; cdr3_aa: CASSPVPRVGYTF
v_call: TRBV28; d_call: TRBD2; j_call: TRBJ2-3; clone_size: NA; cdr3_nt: TGTGCCAGCAGTCCGGGACTAGCGGGAACCGATACGCAGTATTTT; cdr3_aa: CASSPGLAGTDTQYF
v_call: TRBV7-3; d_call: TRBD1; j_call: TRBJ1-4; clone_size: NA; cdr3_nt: TGTGCCAGCAGCTACCGGGACAGGGAGGGGGAAAAACTGTTTTTT; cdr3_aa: CASSYRDREGEKLFF
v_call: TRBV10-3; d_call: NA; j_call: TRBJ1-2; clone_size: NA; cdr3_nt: TGTGCCACCAGCAGGGACTATGGCTACACCTTC; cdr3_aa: CATSRDYGYTF
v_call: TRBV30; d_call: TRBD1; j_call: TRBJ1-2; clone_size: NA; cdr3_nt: TGTGCCGCGGGGACAGACTATGGCTACACCTTC; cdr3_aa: CAAGTDYGYTF
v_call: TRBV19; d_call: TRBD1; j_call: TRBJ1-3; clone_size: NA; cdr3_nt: TGTGCCAGTAGTAACCCCTCGACAGGGAAGAGCTCTGGAAACACCATATATTTT; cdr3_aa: CASSNPSTGKSSGNTIYF
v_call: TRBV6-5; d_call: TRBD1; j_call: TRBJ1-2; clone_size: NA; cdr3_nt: TGTGCCAGCAGTCTAGGACAGGGTGGCTATGGCTACACCTTC; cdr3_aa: CASSLGQGGYGYTF
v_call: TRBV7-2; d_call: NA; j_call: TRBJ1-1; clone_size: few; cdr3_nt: TGTGCCAGCAGCTTTCTAACAGGGAACACTGAAGCTTTCTTT; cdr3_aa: CASSFLTGNTEAFF
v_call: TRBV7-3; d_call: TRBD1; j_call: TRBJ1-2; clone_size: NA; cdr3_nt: TGTGCCAGCAGCTCCACAGGGGCCGAGATAACACGTGGCTACACCTTC; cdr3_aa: CASSSTGAEITRGYTF
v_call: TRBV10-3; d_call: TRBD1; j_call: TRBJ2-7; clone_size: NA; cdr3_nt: TGTGCCACCAAAGGACAGGGGAGCTCCGGCGAGCAGTACTTC; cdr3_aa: CATKGQGSSGEQYF
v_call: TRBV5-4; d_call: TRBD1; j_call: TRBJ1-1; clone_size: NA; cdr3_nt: TGTGCCAGCAGCCCCCAGGGGGTTGGTGGGACTGAAGCTTTCTTT; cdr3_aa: CASSPQGVGGTEAFF
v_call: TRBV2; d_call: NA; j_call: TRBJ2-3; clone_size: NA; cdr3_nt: TGTGCCAGCAGTGAAAGGAGCGGGTACACAGATACGCAGTATTTT; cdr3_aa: CASSERSGYTDTQYF
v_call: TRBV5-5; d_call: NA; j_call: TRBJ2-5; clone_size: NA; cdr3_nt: TGTGCCAGCAGCGCCATGCAGGGGAACCAAGAGACCCAGTACTTC; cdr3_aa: CASSAMQGNQETQYF
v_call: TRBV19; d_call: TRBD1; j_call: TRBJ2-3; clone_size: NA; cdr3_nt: TGTGCCAGTAGTTCCCCCGGACAGGGGTACGCGCAGTATTTT; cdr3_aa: CASSSPGQGYAQYF
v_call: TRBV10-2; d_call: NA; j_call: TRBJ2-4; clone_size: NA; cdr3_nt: TGCGCCAGCAGTGTACTAGCCAAAAACATTCAGTACTTC; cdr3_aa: CASSVLAKNIQYF